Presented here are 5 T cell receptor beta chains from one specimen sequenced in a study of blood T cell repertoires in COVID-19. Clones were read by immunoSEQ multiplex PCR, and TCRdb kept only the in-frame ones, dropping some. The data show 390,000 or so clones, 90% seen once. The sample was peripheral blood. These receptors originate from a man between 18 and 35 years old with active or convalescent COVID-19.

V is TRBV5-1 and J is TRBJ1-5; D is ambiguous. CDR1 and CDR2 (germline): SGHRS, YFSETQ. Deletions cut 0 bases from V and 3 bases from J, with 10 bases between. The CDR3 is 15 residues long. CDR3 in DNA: TGCGCCAGCAGCTTGGGGCCGGGAAACAATCAGCCCCAGCATTTT. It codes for CASSLGPGNNQPQHF.

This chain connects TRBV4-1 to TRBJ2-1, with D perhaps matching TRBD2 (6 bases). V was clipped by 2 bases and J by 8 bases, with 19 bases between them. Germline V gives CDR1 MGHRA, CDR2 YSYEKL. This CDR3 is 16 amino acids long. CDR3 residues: CASSQSGTLTTYEQFF. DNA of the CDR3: TGCGCCAGCAGCCAATCCGGGACTCTAACGACCTATGAGCAGTTCTTC.

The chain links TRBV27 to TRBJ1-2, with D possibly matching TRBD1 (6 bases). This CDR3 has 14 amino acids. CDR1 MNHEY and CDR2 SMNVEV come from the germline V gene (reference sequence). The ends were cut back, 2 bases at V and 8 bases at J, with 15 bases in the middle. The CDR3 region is CASSLREGVGGYTF. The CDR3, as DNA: TGTGCCAGCAGTTTAAGGGAGGGGGTAGGCGGCTACACCTTC.

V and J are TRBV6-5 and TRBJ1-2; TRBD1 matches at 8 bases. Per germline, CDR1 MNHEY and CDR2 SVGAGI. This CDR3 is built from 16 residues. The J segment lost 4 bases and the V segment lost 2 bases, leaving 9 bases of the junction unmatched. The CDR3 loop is CASSYTRQGRGYGYTF. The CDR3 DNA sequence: TGTGCCAGCAGTTACACGAGACAGGGGAGAGGCTATGGCTACACCTTC.

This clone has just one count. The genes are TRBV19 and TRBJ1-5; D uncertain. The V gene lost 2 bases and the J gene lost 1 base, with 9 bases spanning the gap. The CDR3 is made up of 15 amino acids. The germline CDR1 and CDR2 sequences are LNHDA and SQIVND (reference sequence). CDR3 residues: CASSISGSSNQPQHF. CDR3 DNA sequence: TGTGCCAGTAGTATATCGGGGTCCAGCAATCAGCCCCAGCATTTT.